A single sample gave rise to the 18 T cell receptor beta chains below, sequenced in a study of T cell repertoires in cytomegalovirus infection. Their recognized antigens are unknown. TCRdb reprocessed the reads via MiXCR and lists one record per CDR3 protein. The data contain some 560,000 distinct CDR3 sequences, around two fifths of them singletons. The sample in question was cultured PBMCs, obtained from culture after CMV antigen stimulation. The receptors were sampled from a human donor in good health (CMV status not recorded). Some clones in this sample may be carry-over from other donors' samples.

V usage is TRBV12-3 or TRBV12-4 and J usage is TRBJ2-7; no definite D call. Trimming shortened V by 1 base and J by 3 bases, and 10 bases separated the two germline ends. The CDR3 is 14 amino acids. The CDR3 spells CASSLGTADYEQYF. CDR3 bases: TGTGCCAGCAGTTTAGGGACGGCCGACTACGAGCAGTACTTC.

This clonotype was found a few times. V and J are TRBV19 and TRBJ1-5, with 7 bases lining up with TRBD1. V was clipped by 3 bases and J by 2 bases; unmatched bases: 4. CDR1 is LNHDA and CDR2 is SQIVND in the germline V gene (reference sequence). The CDR3 has 15 residues. CDR3 in amino acids: CASSISGQGNQPQHF. The CDR3, as DNA: TGTGCCAGTAGTATCAGTGGACAGGGCAATCAGCCCCAGCATTTT.

The rearrangement uses TRBV2 and TRBJ2-1, with TRBD2 matching over 8 bases. The germline V gene encodes CDR1 SNHLY and CDR2 FYNNEI. The CDR3 extends over 15 amino acids. V shed 5 bases, J shed 9 bases, and the junction held 12 bases outside the gene matches. CDR3 amino acids: CASSSLREAPGEQFF. CDR3 coding DNA: TGTGCCAGCAGTTCCTTGCGGGAGGCCCCCGGTGAGCAGTTCTTC.

V gene TRBV27 combines with J gene TRBJ1-5; D is possibly TRBD1 (6 bases). The CDR3 is 17 amino acids. With 6 bases removed from V and 2 bases from J, the gap between germline ends came to 20 bases. The germline CDR1 and CDR2 sequences are MNHEY and SMNVEV (reference sequence). In nucleotides, the CDR3 is TGTGCCAGCAGCCCCCGGCACAGGGCCACGGGCAATCAGCCCCAGCATTTT. Translating it yields CASSPRHRATGNQPQHF.

In this sample, this clonotype turned up a few times. V usage is TRBV6-1 and J usage is TRBJ2-1; D gene ambiguous. The CDR3 has 12 residues. The germline V gene has CDR1 MNHNS and CDR2 SASEGT. The V end lost 6 bases, the J end lost 8 bases, and 11 bases lay between the germline ends. Here the CDR3 DNA reads TGTGCCAGCAGCCCTGTGGGCTATGAGCAGTTCTTC. It is translated as CASSPVGYEQFF.

This clonotype was observed a few times. The chain carries TRBV28 and TRBJ2-7, with 7 nucleotides matching TRBD1. J gave up 3 bases and V 7 bases, and 15 bases lay outside the gene matches. This CDR3 is 16 amino acids long. Germline CDR1 MDHEN, CDR2 SYDVKM. CDR3: CASTSIYGTDIYEQYF. As DNA, the CDR3 is TGTGCCAGCACCTCCATATATGGGACAGACATCTACGAGCAGTACTTC.

This chain connects TRBV6-2 or TRBV6-3 to TRBJ2-7; D not resolved. Germline values: CDR1 MNHEY, CDR2 SVGEGT. The V end was cut by 2 bases, the J end by 3 bases, with 8 bases between. The CDR3 length is 13 residues. CDR3 protein: CASSYDTLYEQYF. The CDR3 coding sequence is TGTGCCAGCAGTTACGACACACTCTACGAGCAGTACTTC.

The chain combines TRBV9 with TRBJ2-3; the match to TRBD2 covers 8 bases. Germline trimming cut 2 bases from V and 4 bases from J; bases unmatched to any gene: 15. Germline lookup yields CDR1 SGDLS and CDR2 YYNGEE. CDR3 length: 18 residues. CDR3 nucleotides: TGTGCCAGCAGCGTGTTCGCGTCCAGCGGGAGTTCTGCAGATACGCAGTATTTT. Its translation: CASSVFASSGSSADTQYF.

This clonotype was seen only a few times. This sequence joins TRBV28 and TRBJ2-3; 7 nucleotides line up with TRBD1. V lost 0 bases and J lost 2; bases outside the gene matches: 2. CDR3 length equals 15 residues. The germline V gene has CDR1 MDHEN and CDR2 SYDVKM. The CDR3 protein is CASSLWTGTTDTQYF. In nucleotides, the CDR3 is TGTGCCAGCAGTTTATGGACAGGGACCACAGATACGCAGTATTTT.

This clonotype has just a few counts. The rearrangement links TRBV5-4 to TRBJ1-1; D remains ambiguous. This CDR3 is built from 15 residues. V was pared by 4 bases and J by 1 base, with 14 bases between. Germline-derived CDR1 and CDR2 are SGHNT and YYREEE (reference sequence). The CDR3 here is CASSPGRTQNTEAFF. DNA for the CDR3: TGTGCCAGCAGCCCCGGACGGACGCAGAACACTGAAGCTTTCTTT.

This clonotype came up a few times. This sequence joins TRBV6-1 and TRBJ2-7, with D hard to call. The V and J ends lost 8 bases and 6 bases respectively, with 17 bases between them. This CDR3 contains 13 residues. In germline, CDR1 is MNHNS, CDR2 SASEGT. The CDR3 sequence: CASRVAGVSEQYF. In DNA form, the CDR3 reads TGTGCCAGCCGAGTGGCTGGAGTCTCCGAGCAGTACTTC.

This CDR3 reads CASTPGASGANVLTF. CDR3 nucleotides: TGTGCCAGCACTCCGGGTGCCTCTGGGGCCAACGTCCTGACTTTC. The J gene is TRBJ2-6, the V gene TRBV6-6; no firm D call. This CDR3 contains 15 residues. V shed 7 bases and J shed 0 bases, with 10 bases lying between them. Germline assignment: CDR1 MNHNY and CDR2 SVGAGI (reference sequence).

V is TRBV29-1 and J is TRBJ2-2; perhaps TRBD2 as D (6 bases). Germline CDR1 is SQVTM and CDR2 is ANQGSEA. Trimming left V 1 base short and J 4 bases short, with 19 bases between. CDR3 size: 17 residues. The CDR3 DNA is TGCAGCGTTGAAGGTGCGGGAACGGGGTCGGGCACCGGGGAGCTGTTTTTT. Translation: CSVEGAGTGSGTGELFF.

The genes are TRBV6-6 and TRBJ2-1, with 7 nucleotides matching TRBD1. Germline assignment: CDR1 MNHNY and CDR2 SVGAGI (reference sequence). There are 15 residues in the CDR3. V shed 6 bases, J shed 0 bases, and the junction held 5 bases outside the gene matches. In nucleotides, the CDR3 is TGTGCCAGCAGCGCAGGGACAGCCTCCTACAATGAGCAGTTCTTC. Encoded protein: CASSAGTASYNEQFF.

This clonotype was observed a handful of times. The gene calls are TRBV7-2 and TRBJ1-5; maybe TRBD1 (6 bases). Germline V gene data show CDR1 as SGHTA and CDR2 as FQGNSA. Trimming shortened V by 1 base and J by 0 bases, and 10 bases separated the two germline ends. The CDR3 sequence is 16 residues long. The CDR3, as DNA: TGTGCCAGCAGCTTAGAGGGGGGTTATAGCAATCAGCCCCAGCATTTT. Translating gives CASSLEGGYSNQPQHF.

This clonotype was counted ten times or more. The V and J genes are TRBV7-2 and TRBJ2-1; the match to TRBD2 covers 8 bases. Germline-derived CDR1 and CDR2 are SGHTA and FQGNSA. With V trimmed by 0 bases and J by 5 bases, 3 bases remained unmatched. The CDR3 is 15 amino acids. In DNA form, the CDR3 reads TGTGCCAGCAGCTTAGCCAGCGGGAGCCACAATGAGCAGTTCTTC. This gives the protein CASSLASGSHNEQFF.

This sequence joins TRBV12-3 or TRBV12-4 and TRBJ1-5, with D possibly being TRBD1 (6 bases). V gave up 6 bases and J gave up 5 bases, with 17 bases separating them. This CDR3 is built from 15 residues. DNA of the CDR3: TGTGCCAGCAGGCCCTCGTGGGACAAGGATCAGCCCCAGCATTTT. It specifies CASRPSWDKDQPQHF.

Only a few counts were recorded for this clonotype. The chain recombines TRBV7-6 with TRBJ2-7; 13 bases align to TRBD2. Losses at the gene ends were 1 base for V and 0 bases for J; bases not matched to a gene: 3. This CDR3 spans 17 amino acids. Germline values: CDR1 SGHVS, CDR2 FNYEAQ. CDR3 loop: CASSLVRTSGSSYEQYF. DNA of the CDR3: TGTGCCAGCAGCTTAGTAAGGACTAGCGGGAGCTCCTACGAGCAGTACTTC.